This T cell receptor (beta chain) comes out of a study of CD8 T cells in Susac syndrome. Looked up from germline, CDR1 is MDHEN and CDR2 is SYDVKM. Trimming pared 10 bases from V and 4 bases from J, leaving 16 bases between. The CDR3 length is 13 residues. A quantity of about 0.5 to 1 ug RNA underwent reverse transcription using random hexamers. TCRdb re-called the immunoSEQ multiplex PCR reads through MiXCR, storing one row per CDR3 protein. The sample lists roughly 130,000 distinct CDR3 sequences; approximately 95% were seen once. TCR beta sequencing was performed on blood CD8+ and CD4+ T cells. The origin of this receptor is a human donor with multiple sclerosis. The specimen was CD4+ T cells from PBMCs. This chain links TRBV28 with TRBJ1-2; D not resolved. DNA for the CDR3: TGTGCCACCATACCACTGCAGTTCTATGGCTACACCTTC. Protein: CATIPLQFYGYTF.